Listed below are T cell receptor beta chains from one sample, sequenced in a study of blood T cells in healthy people across ages. TCRdb processed the 5' RACE reads anew with MiXCR; each CDR3 protein has one entry. The table lists approximately 800,000 distinct CDR3 sequences, around 36% of them singletons. The sequencing sample was made of blood. The source of these receptors is a man aged 18 to 30 in good health. Each CDR3 is given with its conserved first and last residue. A D gene is named only where the DNA matches it firmly. Size is stated for part of the rows, as once, few or many counts, or as a class when the clone is expanded.

V gene	D gene	J gene	clone size	CDR3 DNA	CDR3 protein
TRBV20-1	.	TRBJ2-3	many	TGCAGTGCTGGTAGAAGCTCTCTTAATACGCAGTATTTT	CSAGRSSLNTQYF
TRBV9	.	TRBJ1-4	few	TGTGCCAGCAGCGTCGGGGGAGGGGATGAAAAACTGTTTTTT	CASSVGGGDEKLFF
TRBV19	TRBD2	TRBJ2-1	.	TGTGCCAGTAGTATAAAACGAGCGGGGGGCCATGAGCAGTTCTTC	CASSIKRAGGHEQFF
TRBV5-8	.	TRBJ2-2	.	TGTGCCAGCAGCCAGGATGTTACGAACACCGGGGAGCTGTTTTTT	CASSQDVTNTGELFF
TRBV2	TRBD2	TRBJ2-3	.	TGTGCCAGCGACCCCGGACTAGCGTCCGCAGGTACGCAGTATTTT	CASDPGLASAGTQYF
TRBV20-1	TRBD1	TRBJ1-1	.	TGCAGTGCTTACCGGGACAGGGGAACCACTGAAGCTTTCTTT	CSAYRDRGTTEAFF
TRBV7-9	.	TRBJ1-5	.	TGTGCCAGCAGCTTAGTTCCCACCAATAGCAATCAGCCCCAGCATTTT	CASSLVPTNSNQPQHF
TRBV27	.	TRBJ2-3	.	TGTGCCAGCAGTTCCCCGGCAGGGGAAACAGATACGCAGTATTTT	CASSSPAGETDTQYF
TRBV9	.	TRBJ2-4	many	TGTGCCAGCAGCGACACCGAAAACATTCAGTACTTC	CASSDTENIQYF
TRBV29-1	.	TRBJ1-1	few	TGCAGCGTTCATGAGACAGTTTCGGACACTGAAGCTTTCTTT	CSVHETVSDTEAFF
TRBV18	.	TRBJ1-2	.	TGTGCCAGCTCACCACAGGATGGCTACACCTTC	CASSPQDGYTF
TRBV7-2	TRBD2	TRBJ2-1	many	TGTGCCAGCAGCTCAACAGGACTAGCGGACGGTGAGCAGTTCTTC	CASSSTGLADGEQFF
TRBV6-1	TRBD2	TRBJ2-1	.	TGTGCCAGCAGTGAAGGGCGGGGGTACAATGAGCAGTTCTTC	CASSEGRGYNEQFF
TRBV29-1	.	TRBJ1-1	few	TGCAGCGTTGTACCCTTGGTGGCAGCTTTCTTT	CSVVPLVAAFF
TRBV4-1	.	TRBJ2-1	.	TGCGCCAGCAGCCACCACCCCCCAGGGAGGGAGCAGTTCTTC	CASSHHPPGREQFF
TRBV7-2	.	TRBJ2-7	few	TGTGCCAGCAGCTCGTCAGGGAAGTCCTCCTACGAGCAGTACTTC	CASSSSGKSSYEQYF
TRBV7-9	TRBD2	TRBJ2-1	few	TGTGCCAGCAGCTTAGCAGGGTTCCGGGGGGGGGCGTTCTTC	CASSLAGFRGGAFF
TRBV19	.	TRBJ2-7	.	TGTGCCAGTAGTATCTTGTCAGCCTCCCCACAGCACGAGCAGTACTTC	CASSILSASPQHEQYF
TRBV20-1	.	TRBJ1-5	few	TGCAGTGCTAGAGCCGACCGGAGGGGGTTCAATCAGCCCCAGCATTTT	CSARADRRGFNQPQHF
TRBV6-2/TRBV6-3	.	TRBJ2-2	.	TGTGCCAGCAGTTACTCCTACGGGCATGCCGGGGAGCTGTTTTTT	CASSYSYGHAGELFF
TRBV27	.	TRBJ1-4	many	TGTGCCAGCAGACGGACTGCTATCCGGGGTAATGAAAAACTGTTTTTT	CASRRTAIRGNEKLFF
TRBV12-3/TRBV12-4	.	TRBJ1-2	many	TGTGCCAGCAGTTTCGGCACAGGGTTCCCCATCTATGGCTACACCTTC	CASSFGTGFPIYGYTF
TRBV20-1	.	TRBJ2-7	.	TGCAGTGCTAGAATCAGGGACTACGAGCAGTACTTC	CSARIRDYEQYF
TRBV2	.	TRBJ1-5	.	TGTGCCAGCAGTGAAAGGACACACCAGATTACGAATCAGCCCCAGCATTTT	CASSERTHQITNQPQHF
TRBV5-1	TRBD1	TRBJ1-1	.	TGCGCCAGCAGCTTTCGTAACAGGGGTAACACTGAAGCTTTCTTT	CASSFRNRGNTEAFF